These 9 T cell receptor beta chains came from one sample sequenced in a study of Ad26.COV2.S vaccination and SARS-CoV-2 variants (dated by TCRdb to 2020 to 2023). Library prep was done by the immunoSEQ multiplex PCR assay. TCRdb stores this immuneACCESS table with in-frame sequences only. Part of the clones is absent; in the studies checked, under half of the shortfall reflects unresolved V genes, and no reason is known for the rest. The sample profile shows about 390,000 clones; approximately 91% of them were found once. The biggest ten clones account for 3.5% of the sample. The intended sense of this specimen's treatment or condition label: roughly 18 received Ad26.COV2.S at low or high dose, single or two shots; about 5 received placebo; per-sample allocation not given. For vaccine and placebo recipients, the sequenced repertoires came from samples collected on day 63 after the first injection.

Sequenced material: peripheral blood, taken in a trial of Ad26.COV2.S vaccine versus placebo. These receptors were obtained from a person between 18 and 60 years old who received the Ad26.COV2.S COVID-19 vaccine or a placebo.

The chain recombines TRBV6-5 with TRBJ1-5, with D possibly TRBD1 on 6 matching bases. Germline-derived CDR1 and CDR2 are MNHEY and SVGAGI. Trimming pared 6 bases from V and 1 base from J, leaving 10 bases between. The CDR3 has 14 amino acids. DNA of the CDR3: TGTGCCAGCAGACTCGGACAGAGCAATCAGCCCCAGCATTTT. This translates into CASRLGQSNQPQHF.

The rearrangement links TRBV10-1 to TRBJ2-5; 9 bases line up with TRBD2. Germline V gives CDR1 WNHNN, CDR2 SYGVQD (reference sequence). The CDR3 is 16 residues long. V was clipped by 0 bases and J by 1 base; unmatched bases: 3. For the CDR3, the DNA is TGCGCCAGCAGTGAGTCTTCTAGCGGGATCCAAGAGACCCAGTACTTC. Translated, it gives CASSESSSGIQETQYF.

The chain has TRBV6-6 and TRBJ1-4; the D is unclear. This CDR3 region has 15 residues. With 6 bases removed from V and 4 bases from J, the gap between germline ends came to 15 bases. CDR1 and CDR2 from the germline V gene are MNHNY and SVGAGI (reference sequence). This CDR3 reads CASSRYLAFNEKLFF. The CDR3, as DNA: TGTGCCAGCAGCCGCTATCTTGCCTTTAATGAAAAACTGTTTTTT.

The chain employs TRBV4-2 and TRBJ2-7; 11 nucleotides align to TRBD1. The CDR3 extends over 14 amino acids. Per the germline V gene, CDR1 is LGHNA and CDR2 is YNFKEQ. V dropped 4 bases and J dropped 4; count of bases not matched to a gene: 3. CDR3 in DNA: TGTGCCAGCAGCCTTGGACAGGGGGCGTACGAGCAGTACTTC. It translates to CASSLGQGAYEQYF.

This clone was seen more than once but under ten times. V and J are TRBV3-1 (or the pseudogene TRBV3-2) and TRBJ2-7; 7 bases line up with TRBD1. This CDR3 contains 14 residues. Trimming took 1 base from V and 3 from J; bases not matched to a gene: 3. CDR1 is LGHDT and CDR2 is YNNKEL in the germline V gene (reference sequence). CDR3 residues: CASSQARDSYEQYF. CDR3 coding DNA: TGTGCCAGCAGCCAAGCCCGGGACAGCTACGAGCAGTACTTC.

The chain carries TRBV7-2 and TRBJ2-7; 7 nucleotides line up with TRBD1. Per the germline V gene, CDR1 is SGHTA and CDR2 is FQGNSA. The J segment lost 1 base and the V segment lost 3 bases, leaving 6 bases of the junction unmatched. This CDR3 contains 15 residues. CDR3 sequence (DNA): TGTGCCAGCAGCTTTGACAGGGCGAGTTCCTACGAGCAGTACTTC. This gives the protein CASSFDRASSYEQYF.

The sample holds one count of this clone. The chain employs TRBV25-1 and TRBJ2-7; D is possibly TRBD1 (5 bases). The germline gives CDR1 MGHDK, CDR2 SYGVNS. This CDR3 spans 15 amino acids. V was trimmed by 0 bases and J by 3 bases, leaving 12 bases between them. The CDR3 here is CASSEYGAGNYEQYF. The CDR3 bases are TGTGCCAGCAGTGAATATGGTGCAGGGAACTACGAGCAGTACTTC.

This clone has more than one count but fewer than ten. The gene calls are TRBV19 and TRBJ1-6; no clear D. Trimming cost V 5 bases and J 0 bases, with 17 bases left between them. Germline lookup yields CDR1 LNHDA and CDR2 SQIVND (reference sequence). This CDR3 comprises 18 residues. In nucleotides, the CDR3 is TGTGCCAGTAGTTCGGTGGTCCTTGGTTACTCCTATAATTCACCCCTCCACTTT. Its translation is CASSSVVLGYSYNSPLHF. The full variable domain, with the rest looked up from reference TRBV19 and TRBJ1-6, is DGGITQSPKYLFRKEGQNVTLSCEQNLNHDAMYWYRQDPGQGLRLIYYSQIVNDFQKGDIAEGYSVSREKKESFPLTVTSAQKNPTAFYLCASSSVVLGYSYNSPLHFGNGTRLTVT.

The V call is TRBV14, the J call TRBJ2-1, with TRBD1 identical over 8 bases. The CDR3 is 14 amino acids. Germline CDR1 SGHDN, CDR2 FVKESK. With V trimmed by 4 bases and J by 6 bases, 5 bases remained unmatched. The CDR3 sequence: CASSPDRAINEQFF. The CDR3 DNA reads TGTGCCAGCAGCCCGGACAGGGCTATCAATGAGCAGTTCTTC.